These 26 T cell receptor beta chains were sequenced from one sample in a study of T-cell reconstitution after alpha-beta-depleted transplantation in children. Unique molecular identifiers were used in preparing the TCRbeta library. TCRdb re-analysed the PCR reads in MiXCR, keeping a single row per CDR3 protein. The profile shows almost 500,000 distinct CDR3 sequences, around 13% of them singletons. Sequenced material: PBMCs from the stem cell graft donor, taken from the stem cell graft. Receptor source: a human donor who donated a stem cell graft to a child with combined immunodeficiency.

This clonotype was seen a few times. This sequence joins TRBV29-1 and TRBJ2-7, with TRBD1 matching over 7 bases. After removal of 4 bases from V and 3 bases from J, the junction contained 9 bases not matched to a gene. There are 14 residues in the CDR3. The germline gives CDR1 SQVTM, CDR2 ANQGSEA. The CDR3 nucleotides are TGCAGCGTTGTCCCCCGGGACAGCTACTACGAGCAGTACTTC. Protein product: CSVVPRDSYYEQYF.

This clonotype was seen ten or more times. The chain joins TRBV4-2 to TRBJ1-1, with a weak D call TRBD1 (6 bases). The CDR3 loop spans 17 amino acids. V dropped 0 bases and J dropped 0 bases, with 14 bases sitting between them. The germline V gene has CDR1 LGHNA and CDR2 YNFKEQ. CDR3 in DNA: TGTGCCAGCAGCCAAGATCCAACCGGACAGTTGAACACTGAAGCTTTCTTT. It translates to CASSQDPTGQLNTEAFF.

V gene TRBV20-1 combines with J gene TRBJ2-1; 9 bases align to TRBD2. Germline CDR1 DFQATT, CDR2 SNEGSKA (reference sequence). The CDR3 is 18 amino acids. CDR3 bases: TGCAGCGCCAAGTTTCGTGCGGGGGGGCAGCGATCCTACAATGAGCAGTTCTTC. Its translation is CSAKFRAGGQRSYNEQFF.

Here the CDR3 reads CASSAPHQGDTEAFF. The CDR3 bases are TGTGCCAGCAGCGCCCCCCACCAGGGGGACACTGAAGCTTTCTTT. The genes are TRBV9 and TRBJ1-1; 7 bases match TRBD1. CDR1 and CDR2 from the germline V gene are SGDLS and YYNGEE. The CDR3 loop spans 15 amino acids. J lost 3 bases, V lost 3 bases, and 8 bases had no gene match.

This clonotype showed up many times. This chain links TRBV15 with TRBJ2-7; D unresolved. The CDR3 totals 15 residues. V was cut by 0 bases and J by 3 bases, with 12 bases left in between. Germline values: CDR1 LNHNV, CDR2 YYDKDF (reference sequence). The CDR3 is CATSRDSNLYYEQYF. DNA of the CDR3: TGTGCCACCAGCAGAGATAGTAACCTATACTACGAGCAGTACTTC.

This clonotype has a count of ten or more. The DNA of the CDR3 is TGTGCCAGCAGTGAGGGGACAGGGATATACAATGAGCAGTTCTTC. Protein: CASSEGTGIYNEQFF. The chain recombines TRBV25-1 with TRBJ2-1; 9 bases fit TRBD1. V lost 3 bases and J lost 4; bases outside the gene matches: 4. There are 15 residues in the CDR3. Germline V CDR1 and CDR2: MGHDK, SYGVNS.

The V and J genes are TRBV5-1 and TRBJ2-7; the D call may be TRBD1 or TRBD2 (5 bases each). The V end was cut by 3 bases, the J end by 2 bases, with 12 bases between. The germline gives CDR1 SGHRS, CDR2 YFSETQ. The CDR3 runs 14 residues. CDR3 sequence (DNA): TGCGCCAGCAGCTATCGAGGGGATCCCTACGAGCAGTACTTC. Translating gives CASSYRGDPYEQYF. The full variable domain, completed using reference TRBV5-1 and TRBJ2-7, is KAGVTQTPRYLIKTRGQQVTLSCSPISGHRSVSWYQQTPGQGLQFLFEYFSETQRNKGNFPGRFSGRQFSNSRSEMNVSTLELGDSALYLCASSYRGDPYEQYFGPGTRLTVT.

This sequence joins TRBV5-1 and TRBJ1-2, with D possibly being TRBD1 (6 bases). Trimming removed 1 base at V and 5 bases at J, with 15 bases between. Germline V gives CDR1 SGHRS, CDR2 YFSETQ. The CDR3 totals 15 residues. The CDR3 coding sequence is TGCGCCAGCAGCTTGAGAAGGGACACAGGGTATGGCTACACCTTC. It specifies CASSLRRDTGYGYTF.

The gene calls are TRBV10-3 and TRBJ1-1; tentatively, D is TRBD1 (5 bases). Trimming removed 5 bases at V and 0 bases at J, with 10 bases between. The CDR3 runs to 14 residues. CDR1 is ENHRY, CDR2 SYGVKD, per germline. The CDR3 is CAISPGTMNTEAFF. CDR3 DNA: TGTGCCATCAGTCCCGGGACTATGAACACTGAAGCTTTCTTT.

The chain carries TRBV20-1 and TRBJ2-3; D perhaps matches TRBD2 (6 bases). This CDR3 spans 15 amino acids. CDR1 and CDR2 from the germline V gene are DFQATT and SNEGSKA (reference sequence). Trimming removed 6 bases at V and 2 bases at J, with 18 bases between. The CDR3 loop is CSATLAQGDTDTQYF. For the CDR3, the DNA is TGCAGTGCAACTCTAGCGCAAGGGGACACAGATACGCAGTATTTT.

This clonotype was found a few times. This rearrangement joins TRBV20-1 to TRBJ2-7; 8 nucleotides align to TRBD1. Germline CDR1 reads DFQATT; CDR2 reads SNEGSKA (reference sequence). After removal of 2 bases from V and 4 bases from J, the junction contained 10 bases not matched to a gene. This CDR3 spans 15 amino acids. This CDR3 is CSARNPTQGAYEQYF. DNA for the CDR3: TGCAGTGCTAGAAACCCGACGCAGGGGGCATACGAGCAGTACTTC.

CDR3: CASRGNTQETQYF. DNA of the CDR3: TGTGCCTCCCGAGGGAACACGCAAGAGACCCAGTACTTC. The chain uses TRBV6-1 and TRBJ2-5, with D possibly matching TRBD2 (5 bases). The V end lost 11 bases, the J end lost 2 bases, and 15 bases lay between the germline ends. The CDR3 is 13 amino acids. Germline values: CDR1 MNHNS, CDR2 SASEGT.

The CDR3 DNA reads as TGCGCCAGCAATCCCCTTACTAGCGGGGGGGCAAGGAACACCGGGGAGCTGTTTTTT. Translated: CASNPLTSGGARNTGELFF. V gene TRBV10-2 combines with J gene TRBJ2-2; TRBD2 matches at 13 bases. The CDR3 is 19 residues long. CDR1 is WSHSY and CDR2 is SAAADI in the germline V gene. V shed 7 bases and J 1 base; nucleotides not matched to a gene: 12.

V is TRBV25-1 and J is TRBJ1-4; D possibly corresponds to TRBD1 (5 bases). The germline V gene has CDR1 MGHDK and CDR2 SYGVNS. The CDR3 length is 15 residues. Trimming pared 3 bases from V and 7 bases from J, leaving 15 bases between. CDR3 nucleotides: TGTGCCAGCAGTGATCCCAGGGTCTTTGGTGAAAAACTGTTTTTT. This gives the protein CASSDPRVFGEKLFF.

This clonotype was detected only a few times. The V and J genes are TRBV25-1 and TRBJ1-4; TRBD1 aligns across 7 bases. Germline V gives CDR1 MGHDK, CDR2 SYGVNS. This CDR3 has 15 residues. Trimming took 2 bases from V and 7 from J; bases not matched to a gene: 7. The DNA for the CDR3 is TGTGCCAGCAGTGAAAGGCACAGGGGAAGTGAAAAACTGTTTTTT. Residues: CASSERHRGSEKLFF.

This clonotype was found a few times. The genes are TRBV20-1 and TRBJ2-7; TRBD2 matches 7 bases. CDR3 length: 10 residues. The J segment lost 9 bases and the V segment lost 1 base, leaving 0 bases of the junction unmatched. CDR1 and CDR2 (germline): DFQATT, SNEGSKA (reference sequence). CDR3 loop: CSARGGGQYF. DNA of the CDR3: TGCAGTGCTAGAGGGGGGGGGCAGTACTTC.

This chain joins TRBV24-1 and TRBJ2-1; 8 bases match TRBD2. The CDR3 runs 16 residues. The J segment lost 8 bases and the V segment lost 0 bases, leaving 8 bases of the junction unmatched. Per germline, CDR1 KGHDR and CDR2 SFDVKD. The chain's CDR3 is CATSDLRAGARDEQFF. The DNA for the CDR3 is TGTGCCACCAGTGATTTGCGAGCGGGAGCCAGGGATGAGCAGTTCTTC.

This clonotype was seen a few times. The chain couples TRBV2 to TRBJ2-3, with D perhaps matching TRBD1 or TRBD2 (6 bases each). The CDR3 runs 14 residues. Germline V lookup: CDR1 SNHLY, CDR2 FYNNEI. Trimming stripped 6 bases from V and 3 bases from J, with 13 bases between. CDR3 sequence (DNA): TGTGCCAGCAGAGCACAGGGAGGAACAGATACGCAGTATTTT. Translated, it gives CASRAQGGTDTQYF.

The chain links TRBV16 to TRBJ2-3, with TRBD1 matching over 7 bases. The V and J ends lost 2 bases and 4 bases, in that order; junction bases with no gene match: 3. The germline V gene has CDR1 KGHSY and CDR2 FQNENV. CDR3 size: 14 residues. CDR3 bases: TGTGCCAGCAGCCAACAGGACAGGCCAGATACGCAGTATTTT. It codes for CASSQQDRPDTQYF.

This clonotype appeared a few times. This sequence joins TRBV3-1 and TRBJ2-3; 8 bases are a match to TRBD2. Germline trimming cut 0 bases from V and 0 bases from J; bases unmatched to any gene: 5. The CDR3 is 17 residues long. Germline values: CDR1 LGHDT, CDR2 YNNKEL (reference sequence). The CDR3 DNA follows: TGTGCCAGCAGCCAAGATTTGGCTAGCGGGAGCACAGATACGCAGTATTTT. The encoded protein is CASSQDLASGSTDTQYF.

This clonotype was recorded at least ten times. The rearrangement links TRBV2 to TRBJ2-1, with D tentatively TRBD1 (6 bases). V was clipped by 8 bases and J by 6 bases, with 14 bases between them. CDR3 length equals 13 residues. Germline lookup yields CDR1 SNHLY and CDR2 FYNNEI. CDR3 region: CASAPSRGNEQFF. The CDR3 DNA sequence: TGTGCCAGCGCCCCAAGCAGGGGCAATGAGCAGTTCTTC.

The V call is TRBV24-1, the J call TRBJ1-2, with TRBD1 matching over 9 bases. J was trimmed by 4 bases and V by 5 bases; bases with no gene match: 7. The CDR3 covers 15 residues. Germline V CDR1 and CDR2: KGHDR, SFDVKD. This CDR3 is CATSGTGGAGYGYTF. In nucleotides, the CDR3 is TGTGCCACCAGTGGTACAGGGGGCGCTGGCTATGGCTACACCTTC.

CDR3 protein: CASSLATSGAGTDTQYF. The CDR3 DNA sequence: TGTGCCAGCAGCCTGGCGACTAGCGGGGCAGGAACAGATACGCAGTATTTT. The J gene is TRBJ2-3, the V gene TRBV5-5; TRBD2 agrees at 11 bases. CDR3 length: 17 residues. The V gene's germline CDR1 is SGHKS and CDR2 YYEKEE (reference sequence). V shed 4 bases, J shed 3 bases, and the junction held 10 bases outside the gene matches.

This clonotype was found a few times. The chain uses TRBV7-3 and TRBJ2-3, with a tentative D call TRBD2 (6 bases). This CDR3 region has 16 residues. Germline CDR1 is SGHTA and CDR2 is FQGTGA. V lost 5 bases to trimming and J lost 3 bases, with 18 bases between them. The CDR3, as DNA: TGTGCCAGCAGCCCCCGGAGGGCTGGGGGTACAGATACGCAGTATTTT. Translating it yields CASSPRRAGGTDTQYF. Complete variable domain (other parts from reference TRBV7-3 and TRBJ2-3): GAGVSQTPSNKVTEKGKYVELRCDPISGHTALYWYRQSLGQGPEFLIYFQGTGAADDSGLPNDRFFAVRPEGSVSTLKIQRTERGDSAVYLCASSPRRAGGTDTQYFGPGTRLTVL.

This clonotype has just a few counts. The gene calls are TRBV5-1 and TRBJ1-4; D is unresolved. Looked up from germline, CDR1 is SGHRS and CDR2 is YFSETQ. The CDR3 sequence is 14 residues long. V lost 1 base and J 4 bases, leaving 8 bases between the germline ends. The CDR3 nucleotides read TGCGCCAGCAGCTTGTCCAGGCTTAATGAAAAACTGTTTTTT. Amino acids: CASSLSRLNEKLFF.

This clonotype was seen many times. V and J are TRBV12-3 or TRBV12-4 and TRBJ2-2; 12 bases match TRBD2. The CDR3 extends over 17 amino acids. Trimming took 7 bases from V and 6 from J; bases not matched to a gene: 12. CDR3 protein: CASTPTSGSSVAGELFF. The CDR3 DNA reads TGTGCCAGCACCCCGACTAGCGGGAGTTCGGTGGCCGGGGAGCTGTTTTTT.